This T cell receptor (beta chain) was observed in a study of prognosis after radiotherapy for stage I lung cancer. Study context: Patients with stage I non-small cell lung cancer joined the study from early 2018 through January 2019. Radiotherapy was SBRT in 3 to 5 fractions with a biologically effective dose of at least 100 Gy.

In its sample, this clonotype was seen many times. This CDR3 spans 15 amino acids. Germline V gene data show CDR1 as KGHSH and CDR2 as LQKENI. The ends lost 2 bases at V and 2 bases at J; junction bases unmatched: 6. CDR3 of TCR beta was amplified from genomic DNA via a two-round multiplex PCR. Round one of PCR was performed, and it used primers specific to each TRBV and TRBJ gene. One entry per CDR3 protein results from TCRdb running MiXCR on the multiplex PCR reads. The sample has around 20,000 distinct CDR3 sequences, around two fifths seen once. The chain couples TRBV18 to TRBJ2-7; TRBD1 matches 7 bases. This clonotype was obtained from a donor of 50 years or more with non-small cell lung cancer. This specimen consisted of PBMCs, obtained before or after stereotactic body radiation therapy (not recorded which). CDR3 protein: CASSPKPGTAYEQYF. Written as DNA, the CDR3 is TGTGCCAGCTCACCAAAACCCGGGACAGCCTACGAGCAGTACTTC.